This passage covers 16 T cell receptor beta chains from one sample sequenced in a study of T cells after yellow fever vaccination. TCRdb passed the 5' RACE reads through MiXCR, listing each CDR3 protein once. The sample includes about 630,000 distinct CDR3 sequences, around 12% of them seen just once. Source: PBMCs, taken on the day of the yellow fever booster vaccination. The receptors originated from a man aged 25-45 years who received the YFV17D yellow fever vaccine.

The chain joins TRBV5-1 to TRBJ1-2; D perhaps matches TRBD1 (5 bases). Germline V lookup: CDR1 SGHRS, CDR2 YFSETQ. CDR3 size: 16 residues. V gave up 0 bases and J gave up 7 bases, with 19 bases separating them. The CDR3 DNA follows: TGCGCCAGCAGCTTGGCCAGGGATAAGAGTCCGGGTGGCTACACCTTC. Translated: CASSLARDKSPGGYTF.

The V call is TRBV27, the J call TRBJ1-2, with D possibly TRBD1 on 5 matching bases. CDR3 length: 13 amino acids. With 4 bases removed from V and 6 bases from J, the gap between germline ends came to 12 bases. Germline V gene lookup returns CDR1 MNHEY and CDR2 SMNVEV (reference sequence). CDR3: CASSYTGGHGYTF. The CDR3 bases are TGTGCCAGCAGTTACACGGGGGGTCATGGCTACACCTTC.

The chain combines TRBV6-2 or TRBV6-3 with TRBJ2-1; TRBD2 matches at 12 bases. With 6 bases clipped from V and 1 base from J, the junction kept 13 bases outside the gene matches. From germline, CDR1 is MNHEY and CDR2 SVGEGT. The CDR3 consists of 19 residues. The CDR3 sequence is CASSPGGLAGIRSYNEQFF. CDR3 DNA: TGTGCCAGCAGCCCCGGTGGACTAGCGGGAATAAGGTCCTACAATGAGCAGTTCTTC.

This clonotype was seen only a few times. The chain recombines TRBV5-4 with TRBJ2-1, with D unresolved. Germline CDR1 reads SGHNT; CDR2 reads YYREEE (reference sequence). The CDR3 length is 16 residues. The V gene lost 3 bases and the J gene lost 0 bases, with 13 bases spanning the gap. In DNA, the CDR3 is TGTGCCAGCAGCTCCTTAACGCTCAGCTCCTACAATGAGCAGTTCTTC. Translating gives CASSSLTLSSYNEQFF.

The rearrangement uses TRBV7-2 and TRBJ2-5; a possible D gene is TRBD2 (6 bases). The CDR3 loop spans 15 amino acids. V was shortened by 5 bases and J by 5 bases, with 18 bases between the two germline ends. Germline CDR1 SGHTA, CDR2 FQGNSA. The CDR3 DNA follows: TGTGCCAGCAGCCGCGCGGGGAGAGTGGCGGAGACCCAGTACTTC. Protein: CASSRAGRVAETQYF. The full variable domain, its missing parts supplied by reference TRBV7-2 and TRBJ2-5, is GAGVSQSPSNKVTEKGKDVELRCDPISGHTALYWYRQSLGQGLEFLIYFQGNSAPDKSGLPSDRFSAERTGGSVSTLTIQRTQQEDSAVYLCASSRAGRVAETQYFGPGTRLLVL.

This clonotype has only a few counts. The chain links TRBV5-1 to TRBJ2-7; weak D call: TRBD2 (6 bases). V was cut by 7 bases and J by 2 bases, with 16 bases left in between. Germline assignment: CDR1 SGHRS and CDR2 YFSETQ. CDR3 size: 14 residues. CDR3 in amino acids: CASGLASGPYEQYF. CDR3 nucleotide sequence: TGCGCCAGCGGCCTAGCGAGCGGCCCCTACGAGCAGTACTTC.

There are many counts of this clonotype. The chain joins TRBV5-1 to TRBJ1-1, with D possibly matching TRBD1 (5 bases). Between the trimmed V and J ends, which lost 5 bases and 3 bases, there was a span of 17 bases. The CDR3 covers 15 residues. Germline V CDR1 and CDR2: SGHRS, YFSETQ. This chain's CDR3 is CASSRQPGADTEAFF. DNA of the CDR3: TGCGCCAGCAGTCGGCAGCCCGGGGCGGACACTGAAGCTTTCTTT. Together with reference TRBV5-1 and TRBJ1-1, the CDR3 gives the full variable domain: KAGVTQTPRYLIKTRGQQVTLSCSPISGHRSVSWYQQTPGQGLQFLFEYFSETQRNKGNFPGRFSGRQFSNSRSEMNVSTLELGDSALYLCASSRQPGADTEAFFGQGTRLTVV.

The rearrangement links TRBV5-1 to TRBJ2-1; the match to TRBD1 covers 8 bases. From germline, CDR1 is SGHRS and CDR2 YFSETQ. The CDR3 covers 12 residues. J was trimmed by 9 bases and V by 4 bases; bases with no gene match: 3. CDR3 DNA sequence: TGCGCCAGCAGCGAGGGACAGGTTGAGCAGTTCTTC. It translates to CASSEGQVEQFF.

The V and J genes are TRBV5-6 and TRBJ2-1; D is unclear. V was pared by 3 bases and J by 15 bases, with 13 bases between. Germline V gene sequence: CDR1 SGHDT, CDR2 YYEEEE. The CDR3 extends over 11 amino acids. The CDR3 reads CASSYSSFMFF. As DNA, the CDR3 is TGTGCCAGCAGCTATTCTAGTTTCATGTTCTTC.

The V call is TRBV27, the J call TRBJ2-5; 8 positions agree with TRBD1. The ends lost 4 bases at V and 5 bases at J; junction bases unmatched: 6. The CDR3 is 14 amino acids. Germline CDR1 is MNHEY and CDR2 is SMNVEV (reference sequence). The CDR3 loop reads CASSSPQGEETQYF. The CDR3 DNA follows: TGTGCCAGCAGTTCCCCACAGGGGGAGGAGACCCAGTACTTC.

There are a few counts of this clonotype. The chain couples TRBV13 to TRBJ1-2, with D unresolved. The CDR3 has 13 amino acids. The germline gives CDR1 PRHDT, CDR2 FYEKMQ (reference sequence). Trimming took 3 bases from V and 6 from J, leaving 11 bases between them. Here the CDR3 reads CASSFTSKDGYTF. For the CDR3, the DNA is TGTGCCAGCAGCTTTACTTCTAAGGATGGCTACACCTTC.

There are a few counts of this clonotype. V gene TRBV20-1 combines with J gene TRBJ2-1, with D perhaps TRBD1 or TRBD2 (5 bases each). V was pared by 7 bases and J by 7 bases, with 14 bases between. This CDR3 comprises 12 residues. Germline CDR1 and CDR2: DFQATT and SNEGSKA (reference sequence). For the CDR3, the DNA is TGCAGTGTTTCACTAGGGGTGAATGAGCAGTTCTTC. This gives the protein CSVSLGVNEQFF.

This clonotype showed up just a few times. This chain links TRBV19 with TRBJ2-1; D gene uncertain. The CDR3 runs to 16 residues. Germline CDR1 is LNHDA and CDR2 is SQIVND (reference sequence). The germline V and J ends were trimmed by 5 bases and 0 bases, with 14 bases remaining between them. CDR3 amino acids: CASSDLDFRSYNEQFF. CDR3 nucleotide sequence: TGTGCCAGTAGTGATCTAGATTTTCGCTCCTACAATGAGCAGTTCTTC.

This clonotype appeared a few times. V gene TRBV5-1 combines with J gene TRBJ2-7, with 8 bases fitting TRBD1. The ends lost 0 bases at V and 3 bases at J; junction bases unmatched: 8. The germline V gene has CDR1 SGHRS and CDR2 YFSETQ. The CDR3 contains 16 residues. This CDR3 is CASSLDTDRGVYEQYF. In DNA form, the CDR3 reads TGCGCCAGCAGCTTGGATACTGACAGGGGAGTCTACGAGCAGTACTTC. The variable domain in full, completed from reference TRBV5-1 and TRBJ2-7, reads KAGVTQTPRYLIKTRGQQVTLSCSPISGHRSVSWYQQTPGQGLQFLFEYFSETQRNKGNFPGRFSGRQFSNSRSEMNVSTLELGDSALYLCASSLDTDRGVYEQYFGPGTRLTVT.

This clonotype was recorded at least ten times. The CDR3 DNA follows: TGTGCCAGCAGCTTAACTAGCGGGAGTTCCTACGAGCAGTACTTC. It encodes CASSLTSGSSYEQYF. The chain is built from TRBV12-3 or TRBV12-4 and TRBJ2-7; 11 bases align to TRBD2. This CDR3 has 15 amino acids. V dropped 6 bases and J dropped 1; count of bases not matched to a gene: 5.

The CDR3 region is CASSSPTGSKETQYF. DNA for the CDR3: TGCGCCAGCAGCTCCCCGACAGGGTCTAAGGAGACCCAGTACTTC. This rearrangement joins TRBV5-1 to TRBJ2-5; 7 positions agree with TRBD1. This CDR3 spans 15 amino acids. Per the germline V gene, CDR1 is SGHRS and CDR2 is YFSETQ. Germline trimming cut 3 bases from V and 5 bases from J; bases unmatched to any gene: 10.